The 17 T cell receptor beta chains below were found in one sample sequenced in a study of CD8 T cells in Susac syndrome (dated by TCRdb to 2018 to 2020). Libraries came from the immunoSEQ multiplex PCR assay. RNA was extracted with the RNeasy kit and roughly 0.45 to 1 ug was reverse transcribed using random hexamers. The raw public data were reprocessed by TCRdb itself: fastp quality trimming at Q25, MiXCR clonotype calling, in-frame beta chains only. When rows share a CDR3 protein, they turn into one entry using the most common DNA and genes. Here the sample has 120,000 to 150,000 distinct CDR3 sequences; 85% to 95% occur a single time. The ten largest clones capture over 0.25% of the sample. Sample: CD8+ T cells from PBMCs. Receptor source: a human donor in good health.

V usage is TRBV27 and J usage is TRBJ2-7; unclear D gene. Trimming took off 2 bases at V and 0 bases at J, with 11 bases between the two ends. The germline V gene encodes CDR1 MNHEY and CDR2 SMNVEV (reference sequence). This CDR3 spans 15 amino acids. The CDR3 loop reads CASSLGPLSSYEQYF. In DNA form, the CDR3 reads TGTGCCAGCAGTTTAGGTCCCTTGAGCTCCTACGAGCAGTACTTC.

This clonotype came up a few times. The chain carries TRBV27 and TRBJ2-2; D call uncertain. This CDR3 has 11 amino acids. The V end lost 4 bases, the J end lost 4 bases, and 1 base lay between the germline ends. From germline, CDR1 is MNHEY and CDR2 SMNVEV (reference sequence). The CDR3: CASSSTGELFF. The CDR3 DNA sequence: TGTGCCAGCAGTTCCACCGGGGAGCTGTTTTTT.

This chain connects TRBV5-1 to TRBJ2-2; D not certain. Per the germline V gene, CDR1 is SGHRS and CDR2 is YFSETQ. V was shortened by 7 bases and J by 3 bases, with 10 bases between the two germline ends. The CDR3 covers 13 residues. CDR3 DNA: TGCGCCAGCGTAGCTCCTGACACCGGGGAGCTGTTTTTT. Translation: CASVAPDTGELFF.

V gene TRBV21-1 combines with J gene TRBJ2-2; TRBD2 is the table's D call and was not checked against the DNA. TRBV21-1 is annotated as a pseudogene. The CDR3 has 17 amino acids. The DNA of the CDR3 is TGTGCCAGCAGCAAAGGTTGTGACGGGAGAAATCCAGGGGAGCTGTTTTTT. The encoded protein is CASSKGCDGRNPGELFF.

The V call is TRBV6-5, the J call TRBJ2-7, with 8 positions matching TRBD1. Germline V gene data show CDR1 as MNHEY and CDR2 as SVGAGI. The CDR3 length is 13 residues. V trimming: 2 bases; J trimming: 3 bases; junction bases outside the gene matches: 0. CDR3 in amino acids: CASSYDRGYEQYF. The CDR3, as DNA: TGTGCCAGCAGTTACGACAGGGGCTACGAGCAGTACTTC.

This clonotype has only one observation. The rearrangement uses TRBV20-1 and TRBJ2-1; 10 bases are shared with TRBD2. Germline loops: CDR1 DFQATT, CDR2 SNEGSKA (reference sequence). CDR3 length: 14 residues. Losses at the gene ends were 5 bases for V and 4 bases for J; bases not matched to a gene: 5. CDR3 DNA: TGCAGTGCTGAGCGGGAGGGCCAATACAATGAGCAGTTCTTC. Translated: CSAEREGQYNEQFF.

V gene TRBV12-3 or TRBV12-4 combines with J gene TRBJ2-1, with D tentatively TRBD2 (5 bases). Deletions cut 7 bases from V and 3 bases from J, with 10 bases between. The CDR3 contains 13 residues. The CDR3 DNA is TGTGCCAGCAAGAGGGTCCTCTACAATGAGCAGTTCTTC. Its translation is CASKRVLYNEQFF.

The chain combines TRBV12-3 or TRBV12-4 with TRBJ1-2; 9 nucleotides align to TRBD1. J was trimmed by 4 bases and V by 7 bases; bases with no gene match: 7. The CDR3 length is 14 residues. The CDR3 DNA is TGTGCCAGCATACAGGGGGCTCGTAGCTATGGCTACACCTTC. Amino acid sequence: CASIQGARSYGYTF.

This rearrangement joins TRBV27 to TRBJ2-3, with 10 bases fitting TRBD1. The CDR3 covers 13 residues. The junction had 2 bases not matched to a gene; V was cut back by 0 bases and J by 11 bases. CDR1 MNHEY and CDR2 SMNVEV come from the germline V gene (reference sequence). Here the CDR3 reads CASSLSGTGEQYF. Written as DNA, the CDR3 is TGTGCCAGCAGTTTATCCGGGACAGGGGAGCAGTATTTT.

The chain uses TRBV12-3 or TRBV12-4 and TRBJ2-3; D is unresolved. This CDR3 has 14 residues. Trimming removed 6 bases from V and 2 bases from J, with 12 bases in between. The CDR3 is CASSPGLVTDTQYF. The CDR3 DNA reads TGTGCCAGCAGCCCCGGTTTGGTCACAGATACGCAGTATTTT.

This rearrangement joins TRBV13 to TRBJ2-7, with D tentatively TRBD2 (6 bases). This CDR3 has 14 amino acids. Between the trimmed V and J ends, which lost 5 bases and 2 bases, there was a span of 13 bases. Germline CDR1 is PRHDT and CDR2 is FYEKMQ (reference sequence). The CDR3 DNA reads as TGTGCCAGCAGCGCCCCGGAGGGCCCCTACGAGCAGTACTTC. Protein sequence: CASSAPEGPYEQYF. The full variable domain, in which reference TRBV13 and TRBJ2-7 provide the parts outside the CDR3, is AAGVIQSPRHLIKEKRETATLKCYPIPRHDTVYWYQQGPGQDPQFLISFYEKMQSDKGSIPDRFSAQQFSDYHSELNMSSLELGDSALYFCASSAPEGPYEQYFGPGTRLTVT.

The chain uses TRBV9 and TRBJ2-7, with D perhaps TRBD2 (5 bases). Trimming took 0 bases from V and 3 from J, leaving 13 bases between them. The CDR3 totals 15 residues. The germline V gene has CDR1 SGDLS and CDR2 YYNGEE. CDR3 region: CASSVGGLPHYEQYF. DNA of the CDR3: TGTGCCAGCAGCGTAGGCGGGTTGCCGCACTACGAGCAGTACTTC.

This clonotype was observed a single time. This chain connects TRBV27 to TRBJ2-5; 8 positions agree with TRBD2. V was clipped by 11 bases and J by 4 bases; unmatched bases: 3. This CDR3 region has 11 residues. From germline, CDR1 is MNHEY and CDR2 SMNVEV (reference sequence). The CDR3 nucleotides are TGTGCCGCGGGACTAGTAGAGACCCAGTACTTC. It codes for CAAGLVETQYF.

This clonotype was detected only once. The chain links TRBV27 to TRBJ2-7; 7 nucleotides match TRBD1. This CDR3 spans 13 amino acids. The germline V gene encodes CDR1 MNHEY and CDR2 SMNVEV (reference sequence). V shed 8 bases, J shed 6 bases, and the junction held 10 bases outside the gene matches. The CDR3 nucleotides read TGTGCCAGCCGTCAGGGGGAGAGGAGCGAGCAGTACTTC. This translates into CASRQGERSEQYF.

The chain joins TRBV13 to TRBJ1-2; the D is unclear. The CDR3 has 13 residues. Germline V gene sequence: CDR1 PRHDT, CDR2 FYEKMQ (reference sequence). V was trimmed by 1 base and J by 8 bases, leaving 11 bases between them. The CDR3 reads CASSLAGNTGYTF. The CDR3 DNA follows: TGTGCCAGCAGCTTAGCCGGAAACACAGGCTACACCTTC.

The rearrangement uses TRBV20-1 and TRBJ2-1, with 8 bases lining up with TRBD2. Germline V gene lookup returns CDR1 DFQATT and CDR2 SNEGSKA (reference sequence). This CDR3 is built from 11 residues. The CDR3 DNA sequence: TGCAGGGGAGCGGGGGATAATGAGCAGTTCTTC. This codes for CRGAGDNEQFF.

This rearrangement joins TRBV6-2 or TRBV6-3 to TRBJ2-1; 13 bases line up with TRBD2. Per germline, CDR1 MNHEY and CDR2 SVGEGT. The CDR3 totals 16 residues. Unmatched junction bases numbered 4, after V lost 6 bases and J lost 2 bases. CDR3 amino acids: CASSLGTSGTYNEQFF. In nucleotides, the CDR3 is TGTGCCAGCAGCCTCGGGACTAGCGGGACCTACAATGAGCAGTTCTTC.